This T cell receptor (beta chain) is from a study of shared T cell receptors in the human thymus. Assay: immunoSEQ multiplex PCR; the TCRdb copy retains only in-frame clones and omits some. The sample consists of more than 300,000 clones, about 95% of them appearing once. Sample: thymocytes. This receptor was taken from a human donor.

CDR3 loop: CASRPRIPYEQYF. The CDR3 nucleotides are TGTGCCAGCAGGCCCCGGATCCCCTACGAGCAGTACTTC. The gene calls are TRBV27 and TRBJ2-7, with unresolved D. This CDR3 region has 13 residues. Germline CDR1 and CDR2: MNHEY and SMNVEV (reference sequence). V gave up 6 bases and J gave up 2 bases, with 11 bases separating them.